This T cell receptor beta chain was found in a study of T cell responses to AZD1222 COVID-19 vaccine. In the case of this clone: No antigen is known for it.

CDR3 length: 15 amino acids. V dropped 7 bases and J dropped 5 bases, with 20 bases sitting between them. In germline, CDR1 is MDHEN, CDR2 SYDVKM. Assay: immunoSEQ multiplex PCR; the TCRdb copy retains only in-frame clones and omits some. Of under 150,000 clones listed, approximately 85% are singletons. Notes on the study in general: Across spike, vaccine-associated CD4 TCRs were found, dominant at 160-218 and 743-854. Two AZD1222 doses significantly raised spike-specific TCR breadth and depth over controls. All repertoire sampling was performed exclusively after the peak T cell response. White British ancestry dominated among donors, who included more females, and clonal diversity was possibly underestimated.

The specimen comprised peripheral blood, sampled 28 days after the second dose of the MenACWY control vaccine. This TCR derives from an adult who received the MenACWY meningococcal vaccine as a control. The chain carries TRBV28 and TRBJ1-1; D is possibly TRBD1 (5 bases). The CDR3 sequence: CASTFLLGVGTEAFF. The CDR3 region has the DNA TGTGCCAGCACCTTCCTACTGGGGGTGGGGACTGAAGCTTTCTTT. The whole variable domain, remainder taken from reference TRBV28 and TRBJ1-1, is DVKVTQSSRYLVKRTGEKVFLECVQDMDHENMFWYRQDPGLGLRLIYFSYDVKMKEKGDIPEGYSVSREKKERFSLILESASTNQTSMYLCASTFLLGVGTEAFFGQGTRLTVV.